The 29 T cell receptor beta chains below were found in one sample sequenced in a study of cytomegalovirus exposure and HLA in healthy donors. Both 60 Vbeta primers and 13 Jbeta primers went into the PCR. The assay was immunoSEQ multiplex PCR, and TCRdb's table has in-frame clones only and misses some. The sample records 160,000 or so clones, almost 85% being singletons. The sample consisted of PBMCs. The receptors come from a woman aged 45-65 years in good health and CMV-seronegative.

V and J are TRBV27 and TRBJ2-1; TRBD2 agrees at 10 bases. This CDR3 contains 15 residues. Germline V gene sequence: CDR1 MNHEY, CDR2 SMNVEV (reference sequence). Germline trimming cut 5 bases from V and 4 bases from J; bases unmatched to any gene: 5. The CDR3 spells CASSTSGGDYNEQFF. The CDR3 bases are TGTGCCAGCAGTACGAGCGGGGGGGATTACAATGAGCAGTTCTTC.

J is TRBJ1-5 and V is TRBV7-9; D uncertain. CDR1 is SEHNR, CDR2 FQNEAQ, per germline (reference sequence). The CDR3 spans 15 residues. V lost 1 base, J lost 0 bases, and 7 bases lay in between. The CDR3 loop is CASSLGHYSNQPQHF. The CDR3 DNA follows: TGTGCCAGCAGCTTAGGACATTATAGCAATCAGCCCCAGCATTTT.

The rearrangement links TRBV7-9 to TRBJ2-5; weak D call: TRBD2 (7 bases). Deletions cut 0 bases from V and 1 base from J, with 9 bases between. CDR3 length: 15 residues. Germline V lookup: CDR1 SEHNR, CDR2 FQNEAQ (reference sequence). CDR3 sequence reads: CASSLAGGRQETQYF. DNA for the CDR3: TGTGCCAGCAGCTTAGCGGGGGGGCGCCAAGAGACCCAGTACTTC.

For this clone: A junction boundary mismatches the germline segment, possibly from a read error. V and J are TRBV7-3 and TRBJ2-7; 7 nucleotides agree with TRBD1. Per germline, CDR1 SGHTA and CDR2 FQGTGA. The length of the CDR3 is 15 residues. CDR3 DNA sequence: TGTGCCAGCAGCCAAGCCCCGGGACAGTCCTACGAGCAGTGCTTC. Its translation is CASSQAPGQSYEQCF.

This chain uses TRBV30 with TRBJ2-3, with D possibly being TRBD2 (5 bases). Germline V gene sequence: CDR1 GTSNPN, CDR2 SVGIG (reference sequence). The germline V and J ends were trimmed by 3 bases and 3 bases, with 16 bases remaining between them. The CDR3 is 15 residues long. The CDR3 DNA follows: TGTGCCTGGAGGGTGCCGGGATTTGGTACAGATACGCAGTATTTT. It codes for CAWRVPGFGTDTQYF.

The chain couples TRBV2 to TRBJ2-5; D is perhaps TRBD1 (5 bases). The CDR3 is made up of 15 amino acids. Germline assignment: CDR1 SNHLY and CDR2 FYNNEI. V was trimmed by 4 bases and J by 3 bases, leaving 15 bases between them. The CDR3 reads CASSVGWGEEETQYF. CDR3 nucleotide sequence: TGTGCCAGCAGTGTTGGGTGGGGCGAGGAAGAGACCCAGTACTTC.

CDR3 sequence (DNA): TGTGCCAGCAGCTTCGGGGGGGCGGGAAGGGGTGAAAAACTGTTTTTT. It translates to CASSFGGAGRGEKLFF. The chain carries TRBV5-4 and TRBJ1-4, with D tentatively TRBD1 (6 bases). Germline lookup yields CDR1 SGHNT and CDR2 YYREEE (reference sequence). This CDR3 region has 16 residues. V was trimmed by 2 bases and J by 7 bases, leaving 18 bases between them. Full variable domain (rest looked up from reference TRBV5-4 and TRBJ1-4): ETGVTQSPTHLIKTRGQQVTLRCSSQSGHNTVSWYQQALGQGPQFIFQYYREEENGRGNFPPRFSGLQFPNYSSELNVNALELDDSALYLCASSFGGAGRGEKLFFGSGTQLSVL.

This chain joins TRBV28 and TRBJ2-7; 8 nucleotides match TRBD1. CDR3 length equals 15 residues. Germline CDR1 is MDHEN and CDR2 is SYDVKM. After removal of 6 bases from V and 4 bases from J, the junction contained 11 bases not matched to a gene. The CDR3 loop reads CASSVQGDWTYEQYF. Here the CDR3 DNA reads TGTGCCAGCAGCGTACAGGGGGACTGGACGTACGAGCAGTACTTC.

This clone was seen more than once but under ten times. This chain's CDR3 is CASSLVPQGVSGEQYF. DNA of the CDR3: TGTGCCAGCAGTTTAGTTCCACAGGGGGTATCTGGGGAGCAGTACTTC. The V gene is TRBV28, the J gene TRBJ2-7, with 8 positions matching TRBD1. The CDR3 extends over 16 amino acids. The germline V gene has CDR1 MDHEN and CDR2 SYDVKM. Losses at the gene ends were 2 bases for V and 7 bases for J; bases not matched to a gene: 13.

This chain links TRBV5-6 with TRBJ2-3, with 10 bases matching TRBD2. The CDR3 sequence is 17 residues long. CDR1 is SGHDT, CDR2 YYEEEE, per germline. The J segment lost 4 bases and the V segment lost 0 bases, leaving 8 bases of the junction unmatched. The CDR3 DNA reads TGTGCCAGCAGCTTGGTTGGTGGGCTAGCGGGAGCAGATACGCAGTATTTT. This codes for CASSLVGGLAGADTQYF.

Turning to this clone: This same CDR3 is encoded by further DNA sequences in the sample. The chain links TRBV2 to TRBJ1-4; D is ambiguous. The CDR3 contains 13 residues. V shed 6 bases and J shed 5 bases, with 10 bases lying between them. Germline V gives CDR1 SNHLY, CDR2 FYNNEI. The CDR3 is CASRWTGNEKLFF. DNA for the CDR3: TGTGCCAGCAGGTGGACTGGAAATGAAAAACTGTTTTTT.

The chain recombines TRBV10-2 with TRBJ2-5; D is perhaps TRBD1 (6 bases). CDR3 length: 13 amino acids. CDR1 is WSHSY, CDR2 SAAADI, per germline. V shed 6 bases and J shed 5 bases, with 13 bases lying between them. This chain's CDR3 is CASRKRQGETQYF. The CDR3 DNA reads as TGCGCCAGCAGGAAAAGGCAGGGGGAGACCCAGTACTTC.

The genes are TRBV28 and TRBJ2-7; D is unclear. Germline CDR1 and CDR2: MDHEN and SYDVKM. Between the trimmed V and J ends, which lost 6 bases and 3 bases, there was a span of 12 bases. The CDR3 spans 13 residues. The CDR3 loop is CASSHQAIYEQYF. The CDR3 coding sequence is TGTGCCAGCAGCCACCAGGCCATCTACGAGCAGTACTTC.

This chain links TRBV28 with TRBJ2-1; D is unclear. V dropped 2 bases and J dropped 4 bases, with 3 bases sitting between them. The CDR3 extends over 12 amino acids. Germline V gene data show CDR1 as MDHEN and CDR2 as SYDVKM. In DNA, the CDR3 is TGTGCCAGCAGTTTACGGTACAATGAGCAGTTCTTC. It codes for CASSLRYNEQFF.

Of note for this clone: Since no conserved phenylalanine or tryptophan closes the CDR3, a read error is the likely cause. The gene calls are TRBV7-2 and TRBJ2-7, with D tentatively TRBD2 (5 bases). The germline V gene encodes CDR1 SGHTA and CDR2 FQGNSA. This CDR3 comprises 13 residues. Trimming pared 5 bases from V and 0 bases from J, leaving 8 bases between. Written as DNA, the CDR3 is TGTGCCAGCAGCCACGGGGTCTCCTACGAGCAGTACCTC. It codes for CASSHGVSYEQYL.

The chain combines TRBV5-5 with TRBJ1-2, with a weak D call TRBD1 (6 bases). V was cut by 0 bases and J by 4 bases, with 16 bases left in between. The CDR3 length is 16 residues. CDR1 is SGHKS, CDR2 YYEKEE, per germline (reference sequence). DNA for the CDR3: TGTGCCAGCAGCTTGGGCGCCATGCCACAGGGCTATGGCTACACCTTC. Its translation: CASSLGAMPQGYGYTF. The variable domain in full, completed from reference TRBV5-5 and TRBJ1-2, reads DAGVTQSPTHLIKTRGQQVTLRCSPISGHKSVSWYQQVLGQGPQFIFQYYEKEERGRGNFPDRFSARQFPNYSSELNVNALLLGDSALYLCASSLGAMPQGYGYTFGSGTRLTVV.

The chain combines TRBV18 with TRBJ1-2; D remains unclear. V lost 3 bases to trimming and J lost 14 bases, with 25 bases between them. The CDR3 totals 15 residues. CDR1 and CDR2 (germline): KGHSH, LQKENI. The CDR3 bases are TGTGCCAGCTCACCTCTTCCCGACGGGGATCCCCCCCTGACCTTC. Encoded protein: CASSPLPDGDPPLTF.

The CDR3 DNA follows: TGTGCCAGTAGTGTGGGACAGGGTCTCTACGAGCAGTACTTC. Translation gives CASSVGQGLYEQYF. The chain carries TRBV19 and TRBJ2-7; 9 nucleotides align to TRBD1. Looked up from germline, CDR1 is LNHDA and CDR2 is SQIVND (reference sequence). There are 14 residues in the CDR3. The trim removed 5 bases at V and 3 bases at J, leaving 5 bases unmatched.

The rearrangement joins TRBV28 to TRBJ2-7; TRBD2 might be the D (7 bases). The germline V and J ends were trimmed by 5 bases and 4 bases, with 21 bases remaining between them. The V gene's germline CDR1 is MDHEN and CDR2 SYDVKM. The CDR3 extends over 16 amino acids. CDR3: CASSGGRGGGSYEQYF. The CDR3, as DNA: TGTGCCAGCAGTGGGGGACGGGGCGGGGGCAGTTACGAGCAGTACTTC. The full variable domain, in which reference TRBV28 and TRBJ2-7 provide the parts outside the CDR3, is DVKVTQSSRYLVKRTGEKVFLECVQDMDHENMFWYRQDPGLGLRLIYFSYDVKMKEKGDIPEGYSVSREKKERFSLILESASTNQTSMYLCASSGGRGGGSYEQYFGPGTRLTVT.

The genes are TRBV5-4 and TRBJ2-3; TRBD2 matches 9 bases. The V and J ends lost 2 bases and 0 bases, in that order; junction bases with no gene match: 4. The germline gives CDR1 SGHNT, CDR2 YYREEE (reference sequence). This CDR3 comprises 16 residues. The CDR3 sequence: CASSFRLAVSTDTQYF. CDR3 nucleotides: TGTGCCAGCAGCTTCCGACTAGCGGTTAGCACAGATACGCAGTATTTT.

CDR3 coding DNA: TGTGCCAGCAGCGTTAACGTTAAGCGGGAGGCTTACAATGAGCAGTTCTTC. This encodes CASSVNVKREAYNEQFF. The chain carries TRBV9 and TRBJ2-1; 9 nucleotides agree with TRBD2. This CDR3 spans 17 amino acids. V was pared by 2 bases and J by 4 bases, with 10 bases of the junction left unmatched. The germline CDR1 and CDR2 sequences are SGDLS and YYNGEE. Together with reference TRBV9 and TRBJ2-1, the CDR3 gives the full variable domain: DSGVTQTPKHLITATGQRVTLRCSPRSGDLSVYWYQQSLDQGLQFLIQYYNGEERAKGNILERFSAQQFPDLHSELNLSSLELGDSALYFCASSVNVKREAYNEQFFGPGTRLTVL.

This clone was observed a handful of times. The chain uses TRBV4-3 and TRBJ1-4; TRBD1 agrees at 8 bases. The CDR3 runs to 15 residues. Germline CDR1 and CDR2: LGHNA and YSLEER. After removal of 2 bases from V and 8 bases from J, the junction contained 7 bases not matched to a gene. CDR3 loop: CASSQMGQEGEKLFF. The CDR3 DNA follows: TGCGCCAGCAGCCAAATGGGACAGGAAGGGGAAAAACTGTTTTTT.

This chain's CDR3 is CASSQAGPPGFYEQYF. The CDR3 nucleotides read TGCGCCAGCAGCCAAGCAGGGCCCCCTGGTTTCTACGAGCAGTACTTC. The chain carries TRBV4-1 and TRBJ2-7; a weak D match, TRBD1 (5 bases). CDR1 and CDR2 (germline): MGHRA, YSYEKL. With 1 base removed from V and 3 bases from J, the gap between germline ends came to 16 bases. The CDR3 has 16 amino acids.

CDR3 amino acids: CASSLSPGANVLTF. CDR3 in DNA: TGCGCCAGCAGCTTGAGCCCTGGGGCCAACGTCCTGACTTTC. This chain joins TRBV5-1 and TRBJ2-6; D uncertain. Per germline, CDR1 SGHRS and CDR2 YFSETQ. The CDR3 consists of 14 residues. Trimming stripped 1 base from V and 2 bases from J, with 4 bases between.

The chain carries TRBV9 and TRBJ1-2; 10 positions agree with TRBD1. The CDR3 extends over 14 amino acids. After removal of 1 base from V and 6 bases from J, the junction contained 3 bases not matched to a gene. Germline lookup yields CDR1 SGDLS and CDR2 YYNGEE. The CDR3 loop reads CASSVKGTGDGYTF. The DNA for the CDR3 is TGTGCCAGCAGCGTAAAAGGGACAGGGGATGGCTACACCTTC. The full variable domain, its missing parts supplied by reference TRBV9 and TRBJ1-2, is DSGVTQTPKHLITATGQRVTLRCSPRSGDLSVYWYQQSLDQGLQFLIQYYNGEERAKGNILERFSAQQFPDLHSELNLSSLELGDSALYFCASSVKGTGDGYTFGSGTRLTVV.

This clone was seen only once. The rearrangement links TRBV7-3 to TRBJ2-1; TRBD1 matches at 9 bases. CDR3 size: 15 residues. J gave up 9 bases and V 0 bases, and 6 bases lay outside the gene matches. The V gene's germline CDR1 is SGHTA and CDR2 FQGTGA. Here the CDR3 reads CASSLTRQGVGEQFF. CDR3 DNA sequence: TGTGCCAGCAGCTTAACACGACAGGGGGTGGGTGAGCAGTTCTTC.

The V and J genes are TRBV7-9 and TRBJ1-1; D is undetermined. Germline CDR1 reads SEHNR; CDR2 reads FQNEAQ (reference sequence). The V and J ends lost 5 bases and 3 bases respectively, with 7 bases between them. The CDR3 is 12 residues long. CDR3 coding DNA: TGTGCCAGCAGCACGGACTACACTGAAGCTTTCTTT. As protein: CASSTDYTEAFF.

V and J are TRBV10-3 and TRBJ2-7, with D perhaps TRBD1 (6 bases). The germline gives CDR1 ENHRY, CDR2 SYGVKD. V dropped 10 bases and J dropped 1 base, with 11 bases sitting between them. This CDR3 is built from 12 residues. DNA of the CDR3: TGTGCCACCACTGACAGGTCCTACGAGCAGTACTTC. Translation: CATTDRSYEQYF.

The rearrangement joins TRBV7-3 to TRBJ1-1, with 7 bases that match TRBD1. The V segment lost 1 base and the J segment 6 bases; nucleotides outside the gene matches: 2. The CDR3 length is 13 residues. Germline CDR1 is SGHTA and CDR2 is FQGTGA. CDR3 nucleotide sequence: TGTGCCAGCAGCTTAAGGCAGGGGGCTGAAGCTTTCTTT. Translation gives CASSLRQGAEAFF.